The rows below give T cell receptor beta chains drawn from one sample of a study of beta chain features in type 1 diabetes. Here immunoSEQ multiplex PCR was the method, and the copy in TCRdb shows in-frame clones only, minus some. The sample holds under 500,000 clones, 30% seen once. The sequenced material came from naive CD4+ T cells from blood. The source of these receptors is a man aged 18 to 30 in good health. Each CDR3 is given with its conserved first and last residue. Fields, in order: clone size, J gene, D gene, V gene, CDR3 length, CDR3 protein, CDR3 DNA. The D gene is left open where the match is weak. A row's size may be missing; if present it is once, few, many or a size class.

NA TRBJ2-2 NA TRBV9 14 CASSGTGKAGELFF TGTGCCAGCAGCGGCACAGGGAAGGCCGGGGAGCTGTTTTTT
few TRBJ1-1 NA TRBV29-1 15 CSVEDPGQGDAEAFF TGCAGCGTTGAAGATCCCGGCCAGGGCGACGCTGAAGCTTTCTTT
once TRBJ1-2 TRBD1 TRBV4-1 14 CASSQPRQGYGYTF TGCGCCAGCAGCCAACCCCGACAGGGGTATGGCTACACCTTC
NA TRBJ1-1 NA TRBV30 14 CAWSSGPGNTEAFF TGTGCCTGGAGTTCTGGGCCAGGGAACACTGAAGCTTTCTTT
NA TRBJ2-1 TRBD2 TRBV4-2 17 CASSQEGLAGPYNEQFF TGTGCCAGCAGCCAAGAAGGGCTAGCGGGCCCCTACAATGAGCAGTTCTTC
NA TRBJ1-1 TRBD1 TRBV5-8 13 CASSLDRGLGAFF TGTGCCAGCAGCTTGGACAGGGGATTGGGAGCTTTCTTT
NA TRBJ2-6 NA TRBV9 19 CASSVRRGQTSSGANVLTF TGTGCCAGCAGCGTACGGAGGGGACAGACAAGCTCTGGGGCCAACGTCCTGACTTTC
few TRBJ1-2 NA TRBV30 12 CAWSSTTRGYTF TGTGCCTGGAGTTCAACGACTCGAGGCTACACCTTC
NA TRBJ2-7 NA TRBV27 17 CASSLRVGPKSPYEQYF TGTGCCAGCAGTTTACGGGTGGGACCCAAAAGCCCCTACGAGCAGTACTTC
NA TRBJ2-7 NA TRBV18 13 CASSPLGPYEQYF TGTGCCAGCTCACCCCTCGGGCCCTACGAGCAGTACTTC
NA TRBJ1-1 NA TRBV30 13 CAWYRDLNTEAFF TGTGCCTGGTACCGGGATTTGAACACTGAAGCTTTCTTT
NA TRBJ1-2 TRBD1 TRBV11-2 13 CASSPDRVGGYTF TGTGCCAGCAGCCCTGACAGGGTCGGCGGCTACACCTTC
few TRBJ2-1 TRBD2 TRBV10-3 14 CAIGLAGSYNEQFF TGTGCCATCGGGCTAGCGGGCTCCTACAATGAGCAGTTCTTC
few TRBJ2-1 NA TRBV5-4 15 CASSFKEGNYNEQFF TGTGCCAGCAGCTTTAAGGAGGGTAACTACAATGAGCAGTTCTTC
NA TRBJ2-1 NA TRBV15 16 CATSRGARDSYNEQFF TGTGCCACCAGCAGAGGGGCCAGGGACTCCTACAATGAGCAGTTCTTC
NA TRBJ2-3 NA TRBV13 12 CASSYSADTQYF TGTGCCAGCAGCTATTCAGCAGATACGCAGTATTTT
NA TRBJ2-7 NA TRBV15 20 CATSRALDPARGYYSYEQYF TGTGCCACCAGCAGAGCCTTGGACCCCGCGAGGGGGTACTACTCCTACGAGCAGTACTTC
NA TRBJ1-2 NA TRBV23-1 11 CASGQLPVYTF TGCGCCAGCGGGCAACTCCCTGTCTACACCTTC
NA TRBJ1-1 NA TRBV30 13 CAWSRGRNTEAFF TGTGCCTGGAGTCGGGGGAGGAACACTGAAGCTTTCTTT